This T cell receptor (beta chain) was profiled in a study of T cells after yellow fever vaccination (dated by TCRdb to the late 2010s). The study in broad terms: Libraries from fractions with low cell numbers were prepared with the SMART-Seq v4 Ultra Low Input RNA kit. To follow T-cell clones before and after both primary and booster YFV17D yellow fever vaccination, bulk TCR alpha and beta repertoires underwent longitudinal sequencing. Two healthy male donors, one aged 18 to 30 and one aged 30 to 40 years, made up the cohort. Blood samples were taken at several timepoints before and after primary and secondary immunization, and bulk PBMC replicates and cell subsets were isolated.

The paper's findings and limits, for the study overall: Because only a couple of donors were included in the study, the extent to which the findings can be generalized is limited. After the booster, most of the clones that had expanded following primary vaccination were detected again (96% of CD4 and roughly nine tenths of CD8), which suggests that memory was broadly maintained. A small fraction of clonotypes appeared in both the CD4 and CD8 compartments, likely as a result of convergent recombination. The secondary T-cell response was weaker than the primary response but faster, peaking on day 5 instead of day 15. FACS-sorted repertoires could contain abundant contaminating clonotypes from the bulk population, so computational filtering was required.

The CDR3 numbers 16 residues from cysteine through phenylalanine. The sequence is cut down to CDR3 DNA, 48 bases in frame from base 1. The germline V gene supplies CDR1 SGHTA and CDR2 FQGNSA. Germline trimming amounts to 4 bases on V and 1 base on J, with 5 as the count of junction bases outside the gene matches. TCR cDNA was synthesized by 5'RACE template switching, through which a universal primer site and unique molecular identifiers were introduced. cDNA synthesis was primed from both the TCR alpha and TCR beta constant segments. Library amplification used two PCR steps, and the second PCR step added sample barcodes and sequencing adapters. Sequencing of libraries was done on Illumina HiSeq 2500 (2x100 bp) or NovaSeq (2x150 bp). The authors' analysis ran thus. Demultiplexing of reads and collapsing into UMI consensus sequences were performed with MIGEC, and V(D)J alignment was carried out with MiXCR. Clonotypes responding to the vaccine were identified with edgeR on replicate PBMC samples, with the criteria of FDR below 0.01 and a log2 fold change above 5 up to day 15. Bulk clonotypes were assigned CD4 or CD8 identity according to which sequenced CD4 or CD8 repertoire held them at higher abundance. TCRdb cleaned the public reads at Q25 with fastp, built clones with MiXCR and kept in-frame beta chains. For every CDR3 protein sequence, its rows merge into one entry that carries the most common genes and DNA. TCRdb, rather than the study authors, made the V and J calls. The sample includes 450,000 to 550,000 distinct CDR3 sequences, with 20% to 25% observed a single time. Clones ranked in the top ten supply roughly a sixth of the sample.

The treatment or condition label here, explained by the study, means: live attenuated yellow fever vaccine strain. At each blood-draw timepoint, two biological replicates of bulk PBMCs were obtained. PBMCs were isolated from peripheral blood using a standard Ficoll-Paque protocol. TriZol was used to extract RNA from bulk PBMCs, from CD4 and CD8 fractions, and from dextramer-positive and dextramer-negative fractions. This clonotype was detected many times. Its antigen remains undetermined. The input lacks base qualities; no much larger clone sits a single base away. This receptor was obtained from a young man who received the YFV17D yellow fever vaccine. The chain employs TRBV7-2 and TRBJ2-2, with TRBD1 identical over 8 junction bases. The sample consisted of PBMCs, taken about 21 days after the first yellow fever vaccination. The nucleotides read TGTGCCAGCAGCTCATACAGGGGGATGAACACCGGGGAGCTGTTTTTT. Protein translation: CASSSYRGMNTGELFF. The entire variable domain, with the stretches around the CDR3 drawn from the reference TRBV7-2 and TRBJ2-2 proteins, is GAGVSQSPSNKVTEKGKDVELRCDPISGHTALYWYRQSLGQGLEFLIYFQGNSAPDKSGLPSDRFSAERTGGSVSTLTIQRTQQEDSAVYLCASSSYRGMNTGELFFGEGSRLTVL.